These 16 T cell receptor beta chains originate from one sample sequenced in a study of T cells in Graves' hyperthyroidism and ophthalmopathy. The investigators amplified TCR beta CDR3 regions from RNA transcripts. With the HTBI primer set, the TCR CDR3 went through a first round of RT-PCR. TCRdb called the multiplex PCR reads again in MiXCR, with one record for every CDR3 protein. This table has a few hundred thousand distinct CDR3 sequences, approximately 15% appearing once. The sample comprised blood. Every receptor here comes from a woman in her 30s with Graves' hyperthyroidism.

This clonotype was seen many times. The genes are TRBV3-1 and TRBJ2-1; D uncertain. Trimming shortened V by 2 bases and J by 0 bases, and 8 bases separated the two germline ends. Germline-derived CDR1 and CDR2 are LGHDT and YNNKEL (reference sequence). This CDR3 comprises 15 residues. The CDR3 region is CASSQLRRSYNEQFF. DNA of the CDR3: TGTGCCAGCAGCCAATTGCGTCGCTCCTACAATGAGCAGTTCTTC.

This clonotype was counted ten times or more. The gene calls are TRBV29-1 and TRBJ1-1; no reliable D call. Trimming left V 7 bases short and J 7 bases short, with 25 bases between. There are 15 residues in the CDR3. Germline V CDR1 and CDR2: SQVTM, ANQGSEA. The CDR3 protein is CSASKESGRFSEAFF. CDR3 nucleotides: TGCAGCGCCTCGAAAGAGAGCGGTCGGTTCAGTGAAGCTTTCTTT.

This clonotype has at least ten counts. The chain employs TRBV11-2 and TRBJ2-7; 14 bases line up with TRBD2. The CDR3 loop spans 18 amino acids. J gave up 2 bases and V 2 bases, and 8 bases lay outside the gene matches. The germline V gene encodes CDR1 SGHAT and CDR2 FQNNGV. DNA for the CDR3: TGTGCCAGCAGCTTAAAAAGGACTAGCGGGAGGTTTACCTACGAGCAGTACTTC. Protein product: CASSLKRTSGRFTYEQYF.

The chain is built from TRBV20-1 and TRBJ1-1, with a tentative D call TRBD1 (5 bases). The germline CDR1 and CDR2 sequences are DFQATT and SNEGSKA (reference sequence). V lost 7 bases to trimming and J lost 6 bases, with 21 bases between them. This CDR3 is built from 14 residues. The CDR3 DNA reads TGCAGTGAAAAAAGTCCAGGGCGGGGGTCTGAAGCTTTCTTT. Amino acids: CSEKSPGRGSEAFF.

The V call is TRBV20-1, the J call TRBJ2-7; 12 bases align to TRBD1. Germline V gene sequence: CDR1 DFQATT, CDR2 SNEGSKA (reference sequence). Trimming took 5 bases from V and 7 from J; bases not matched to a gene: 9. The CDR3 extends over 14 amino acids. The CDR3 DNA follows: TGCAGTGCTTCCCGGGACAGGGGGCTTAGGGAGCAGTACTTC. Protein product: CSASRDRGLREQYF.

The chain couples TRBV28 to TRBJ2-2; TRBD2 aligns across 12 bases. The germline V gene has CDR1 MDHEN and CDR2 SYDVKM. Trimming cost V 6 bases and J 6 bases; bases outside gene matches: 11. The CDR3 is 17 residues long. The CDR3 bases are TGTGCCAGCAGCCCCCGGGGGACTAGCGGGTTGGCCGGGGAGCTGTTTTTT. Its protein is CASSPRGTSGLAGELFF. Full variable domain (missing parts from reference TRBV28 and TRBJ2-2): DVKVTQSSRYLVKRTGEKVFLECVQDMDHENMFWYRQDPGLGLRLIYFSYDVKMKEKGDIPEGYSVSREKKERFSLILESASTNQTSMYLCASSPRGTSGLAGELFFGEGSRLTVL.

This clonotype was counted only a few times. The chain has TRBV4-2 and TRBJ2-5; a possible D gene is TRBD1 (6 bases). In germline, CDR1 is LGHNA, CDR2 YNFKEQ. The CDR3 consists of 13 residues. The V end was cut by 5 bases, the J end by 2 bases, with 9 bases between. CDR3 coding DNA: TGTGCCAGCAGCTCCGGGACACAAGAGACCCAGTACTTC. Translation: CASSSGTQETQYF.

The chain recombines TRBV7-2 with TRBJ2-7, with 16 bases matching TRBD2. This CDR3 has 16 residues. Germline values: CDR1 SGHTA, CDR2 FQGNSA. J gave up 5 bases and V 5 bases, and 6 bases lay outside the gene matches. This CDR3 reads CASSLGLAGGRNEQYF. The CDR3 nucleotides read TGTGCCAGCAGCCTGGGACTAGCGGGAGGGAGGAACGAGCAGTACTTC. The variable domain in full, completed from reference TRBV7-2 and TRBJ2-7, reads GAGVSQSPSNKVTEKGKDVELRCDPISGHTALYWYRQSLGQGLEFLIYFQGNSAPDKSGLPSDRFSAERTGGSVSTLTIQRTQQEDSAVYLCASSLGLAGGRNEQYFGPGTRLTVT.

With regard to this clonotype: A much larger clone lies a single base off, so this may be a read error. V and J are TRBV24-1 and TRBJ2-1; 9 bases fit TRBD2. Germline CDR1 is KGHDR and CDR2 is SFDVKD. Trimming at V came to 6 bases and at J to 5 bases, leaving 7 bases not matched to a gene. The CDR3 length is 15 residues. The CDR3 DNA reads TGTGCCACCAGTCTGGCGGGAGGGCCGCACAATGAGCAGTTCTTC. This encodes CATSLAGGPHNEQFF.

This clonotype has ten or more counts. Written as DNA, the CDR3 is TGTGCCAGCAGAGCGGGTTACTGGGATACGCAGTATTTT. Its translation: CASRAGYWDTQYF. The V and J genes are TRBV2 and TRBJ2-3; D may be TRBD2 (6 bases). The V end was cut by 6 bases, the J end by 6 bases, with 13 bases between. Per the germline V gene, CDR1 is SNHLY and CDR2 is FYNNEI. The CDR3 consists of 13 residues.

The chain's CDR3 is CATSDLRDIYNEQFF. In DNA form, the CDR3 reads TGTGCCACCAGTGATTTGCGGGACATCTACAATGAGCAGTTCTTC. The rearrangement joins TRBV24-1 to TRBJ2-1; tentative D call: TRBD1 (6 bases). Trimming cost V 0 bases and J 3 bases, with 8 bases left between them. In germline, CDR1 is KGHDR, CDR2 SFDVKD. The CDR3 totals 15 residues.

This clonotype has just a few counts. V gene TRBV6-1 combines with J gene TRBJ2-7; TRBD2 matches 13 bases. With 8 bases clipped from V and 6 bases from J, the junction kept 13 bases outside the gene matches. The CDR3 contains 16 residues. Germline values: CDR1 MNHNS, CDR2 SASEGT. The CDR3 DNA reads TGTGCCAGCGTCGGGACTAGCGGGATAGGGGGGACCGAGCAGTACTTC. Its translation is CASVGTSGIGGTEQYF.

This clonotype was found many times. CDR3 DNA sequence: TGCGCCAGCAGCTGGACAAATGGCCTGGGGGAGCAGTACTTC. It encodes CASSWTNGLGEQYF. The V call is TRBV5-1, the J call TRBJ2-7; weak D call: TRBD1 (5 bases). This CDR3 region has 14 residues. Trimming pared 3 bases from V and 7 bases from J, leaving 17 bases between. CDR1 and CDR2 from the germline V gene are SGHRS and YFSETQ.

This clonotype showed up many times. V gene TRBV7-3 combines with J gene TRBJ1-2; D perhaps matches TRBD1 (5 bases). Germline CDR1 and CDR2: SGHTA and FQGTGA. V was shortened by 3 bases and J by 5 bases, with 10 bases between the two germline ends. The CDR3 has 13 residues. This CDR3 is CASSLGEQYGYTF. For the CDR3, the DNA is TGTGCCAGCAGCTTGGGGGAGCAGTATGGCTACACCTTC.

In this sample, this clonotype turned up many times. J is TRBJ2-7 and V is TRBV11-2; D is possibly TRBD1 or TRBD2 (5 bases each). Trimming stripped 3 bases from V and 2 bases from J, with 11 bases between. Germline V gene data show CDR1 as SGHAT and CDR2 as FQNNGV. The CDR3 is 14 residues long. The CDR3 coding sequence is TGTGCCAGCAGCTTGGGACGGTCCACCTACGAGCAGTACTTC. Translating it yields CASSLGRSTYEQYF.

This clonotype showed up just a few times. The chain couples TRBV2 to TRBJ2-2; no reliable D call. The CDR3 covers 12 residues. Per germline, CDR1 SNHLY and CDR2 FYNNEI. V was pared by 6 bases and J by 5 bases, with 7 bases between. The CDR3 loop reads CASRDGTGELFF. The CDR3 DNA sequence: TGTGCCAGCAGGGACGGTACCGGGGAGCTGTTTTTT. The full variable domain, completed using reference TRBV2 and TRBJ2-2, is EPEVTQTPSHQVTQMGQEVILRCVPISNHLYFYWYRQILGQKVEFLVSFYNNEISEKSEIFDDQFSVERPDGSNFTLKIRSTKLEDSAMYFCASRDGTGELFFGEGSRLTVL.